This T cell receptor (beta chain) is drawn from a study of blood T cells in healthy people across ages. The CDR3 has 16 residues. The V and J ends lost 7 bases and 15 bases respectively, with 31 bases between them. Per the germline V gene, CDR1 is SNHLY and CDR2 is FYNNEI. Alongside a J-beta primer mix, a sample-barcoded 5' primer served in a second PCR lasting 7 to 11 cycles. Researchers report that a template-switch adaptor with 12 random nucleotides tagged each cDNA molecule. TCRdb ran MiXCR on the 5' RACE reads and lists one entry per CDR3 protein. The repertoire holds 800,000 to 1,300,000 distinct CDR3 sequences, with under 30% as singletons. Another study also made use of these data, one on T cells of mothers and their children. That work contributes: Reverse transcription into cDNA received all extracted RNA, at roughly 1.4 ug per 15 ul. Related and unrelated pairs show TCR recombination output that thymic selection shapes similarly. The overlap seen between related mothers and children slightly exceeded that of unrelated pairs, though not significantly.

Sample: blood. This sequence joins TRBV2 and TRBJ2-1; D uncertain. The TCR comes from a girl aged 2 to 9 in good health. The CDR3 protein is CASTPSRPPTDSSPFF. DNA for the CDR3: TGTGCCAGCACTCCAAGCCGACCCCCCACTGATTCGTCCCCGTTCTTC.